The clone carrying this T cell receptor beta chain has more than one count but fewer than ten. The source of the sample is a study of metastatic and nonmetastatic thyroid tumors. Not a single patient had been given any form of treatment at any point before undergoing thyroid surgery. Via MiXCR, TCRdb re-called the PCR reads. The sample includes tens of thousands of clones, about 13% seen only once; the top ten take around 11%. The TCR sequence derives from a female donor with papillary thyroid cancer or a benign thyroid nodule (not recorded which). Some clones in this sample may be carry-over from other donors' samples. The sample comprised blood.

CDR3 protein: CASSLRAGAGEQYF. The CDR3, as DNA: TGTGCCAGCAGCCTAAGAGCGGGAGCTGGAGAGCAGTACTTC. J is TRBJ2-7 and V is TRBV5-4, with 8 positions matching TRBD2. With 4 bases clipped from V and 7 bases from J, the junction kept 10 bases outside the gene matches. The CDR3 loop spans 14 amino acids. CDR1 and CDR2 from the germline V gene are SGHNT and YYREEE (reference sequence).